This T cell receptor (beta chain) was retrieved from a study of cytotoxic CD8 clonotypes in ibrutinib-treated CLL. Findings and limits, study-wide: Sampling times, which were not matched between the groups, differed between sustained-remission patients and progressing patients. Relative to age-matched healthy donors, clonality at baseline was higher, and it tracked circulating CD8+ T-cell counts.

As for this clone: Its specificity is not known.

Frozen-stored PBMCs produced 1.5 to 2 micrograms of genomic DNA for TCR beta libraries. Depth targeted 1 in 200,000 to 1 in 1 million T cells, averaging approximately 10x coverage per clonotype. The assay was immunoSEQ multiplex PCR, and TCRdb's table has in-frame clones only and misses some. The sample holds roughly 220,000 clones; approximately 75% are singletons and the top ten take about an eighth. The CDR3 spans 13 residues. V shed 1 base and J shed 1 base, with 3 bases lying between them. Looked up from germline, CDR1 is SEHNR and CDR2 is FQNEAQ (reference sequence). The chain uses TRBV7-9 and TRBJ2-3; D is uncertain. This sequence was found in a human donor with chronic lymphocytic leukemia. Sample: PBMCs, taken after 12 months of ibrutinib treatment. CDR3 residues: CASSLDRTDTQYF. CDR3 nucleotide sequence: TGTGCCAGCAGCTTAGACCGCACAGATACGCAGTATTTT.